The 28 T cell receptor beta chains in this list originate from one sample, sequenced in a study of shared T cell receptors in the human thymus. Assay used: immunoSEQ multiplex PCR; TCRdb lists only in-frame clones, some missing. The repertoire holds approximately 760,000 clones, with 70% to 90% as singletons. This same sample was also taken into another study, of human thymus T cells.

What was sequenced was thymocytes. The receptors here all came from a girl under two years old with a congenital heart defect.

J is TRBJ2-7 and V is TRBV19, with a weak D call TRBD2 (5 bases). CDR1 and CDR2 from the germline V gene are LNHDA and SQIVND (reference sequence). CDR3 length equals 16 residues. V lost 5 bases and J lost 3, with 20 bases in between. DNA of the CDR3: TGTGCCAGTAGTCGGTATGAGGACCGGGGATACTACGAGCAGTACTTC. Its translation is CASSRYEDRGYYEQYF.

This chain links TRBV7-9 with TRBJ1-2, with a weak D call TRBD1 (6 bases). The V gene lost 5 bases and the J gene lost 0 bases, with 13 bases spanning the gap. Germline V gives CDR1 SEHNR, CDR2 FQNEAQ (reference sequence). CDR3 length: 15 residues. This chain's CDR3 is CASSPRDTTNYGYTF. The CDR3 DNA reads as TGTGCCAGCAGCCCCCGGGACACGACTAACTATGGCTACACCTTC.

A single count supports this clone. The chain links TRBV6-1 to TRBJ1-3, with D unresolved. V was trimmed by 4 bases and J by 7 bases, leaving 17 bases between them. Germline V gene lookup returns CDR1 MNHNS and CDR2 SASEGT. The CDR3 totals 15 residues. CDR3 in DNA: TGTGCCAGCAGTGTACTTACGGGTACTTCGAACACCATATATTTT. Its protein is CASSVLTGTSNTIYF.

A single count supports this clone. The chain couples TRBV4-1 to TRBJ2-7; no reliable D call. CDR1 is MGHRA and CDR2 is YSYEKL in the germline V gene. Trimming took off 0 bases at V and 4 bases at J, with 19 bases between the two ends. This CDR3 contains 17 residues. CDR3 DNA: TGCGCCAGCAGCCAAGATGACGTCCTAAGCCCCAGGTACGAGCAGTACTTC. Protein: CASSQDDVLSPRYEQYF.

The V and J genes are TRBV7-2 and TRBJ1-1, with D maybe TRBD1 (6 bases). CDR3 size: 14 residues. Trimming pared 5 bases from V and 1 base from J, leaving 11 bases between. Germline-derived CDR1 and CDR2 are SGHTA and FQGNSA. The CDR3 DNA is TGTGCCAGCAGCCGTCCAGGGGAGAACACTGAAGCTTTCTTT. Translating gives CASSRPGENTEAFF.

The V and J genes are TRBV4-1 and TRBJ2-3; 8 bases are a match to TRBD2. Per the germline V gene, CDR1 is MGHRA and CDR2 is YSYEKL. The CDR3 is 16 amino acids. Trimming cost V 0 bases and J 4 bases; bases outside gene matches: 6. The CDR3 DNA reads TGCGCCAGCAGCCAAGATGAGCGGGGGATATCAGATACGCAGTATTTT. Residues: CASSQDERGISDTQYF.

This sequence joins TRBV29-1 and TRBJ1-2; D is uncertain. The V and J ends lost 0 bases and 4 bases respectively, with 9 bases between them. CDR3 length: 13 amino acids. Germline CDR1 SQVTM, CDR2 ANQGSEA. The CDR3 is CSVEEALSYGYTF. For the CDR3, the DNA is TGCAGCGTTGAAGAGGCCCTTTCCTATGGCTACACCTTC.

The chain is built from TRBV5-4 and TRBJ2-1, with 10 bases matching TRBD2. Looked up from germline, CDR1 is SGHNT and CDR2 is YYREEE (reference sequence). The CDR3 covers 15 residues. The ends lost 4 bases at V and 5 bases at J; junction bases unmatched: 6. CDR3 amino acids: CASSLGLAGDNEQFF. For the CDR3, the DNA is TGTGCCAGCAGCCTGGGGCTAGCGGGGGACAATGAGCAGTTCTTC.

This sequence joins TRBV6-6 and TRBJ1-4; TRBD1 matches at 7 bases. The CDR3 has 15 residues. Germline CDR1 reads MNHNY; CDR2 reads SVGAGI (reference sequence). Trimming took 4 bases from V and 4 from J; bases not matched to a gene: 6. The CDR3 DNA sequence: TGTGCCAGCAGTTCCTTGACAGGGAATAATGAAAAACTGTTTTTT. It translates to CASSSLTGNNEKLFF.

This clone was seen just once. The J gene is TRBJ1-1, the V gene TRBV7-3; perhaps TRBD1 as D (6 bases). V was pared by 5 bases and J by 4 bases, with 8 bases between. Germline V gene sequence: CDR1 SGHTA, CDR2 FQGTGA. The CDR3 spans 12 residues. CDR3 coding DNA: TGTGCCAGCAGCACACAGGGCACTGAAGCTTTCTTT. This translates into CASSTQGTEAFF.

V usage is TRBV18 and J usage is TRBJ1-3; 9 bases are a match to TRBD1. Germline V lookup: CDR1 KGHSH, CDR2 LQKENI. V lost 3 bases to trimming and J lost 0 bases; unmatched junction nucleotides: 3. This CDR3 has 16 residues. The CDR3 coding sequence is TGTGCCAGCTCACCTACAGGGGGCCGCTCTGGAAACACCATATATTTT. The encoded protein is CASSPTGGRSGNTIYF.

The CDR3 here is CASSIGRHLWTTEAFF. As DNA, the CDR3 is TGTGCCAGTAGTATAGGGAGACACCTTTGGACTACTGAAGCTTTCTTT. The gene calls are TRBV19 and TRBJ1-1; D remains unclear. Germline V gene data show CDR1 as LNHDA and CDR2 as SQIVND (reference sequence). There are 16 residues in the CDR3. V was cut by 1 base and J by 5 bases, with 17 bases left in between.

V is TRBV2 and J is TRBJ1-1; a weak D match, TRBD1 (6 bases). The CDR3 is 11 amino acids. CDR1 and CDR2 from the germline V gene are SNHLY and FYNNEI. V gave up 10 bases and J gave up 14 bases, with 20 bases separating them. CDR3 sequence reads: CATPGGPLRFF. CDR3 DNA sequence: TGTGCCACCCCCGGGGGGCCTTTAAGATTCTTT.

This sequence joins TRBV29-1 and TRBJ1-1; the match to TRBD1 covers 8 bases. Looked up from germline, CDR1 is SQVTM and CDR2 is ANQGSEA. The length of the CDR3 is 14 residues. V shed 5 bases, J shed 3 bases, and the junction held 8 bases outside the gene matches. CDR3 protein: CSVSGQGRDTEAFF. The DNA for the CDR3 is TGCAGCGTTTCCGGACAGGGTCGGGACACTGAAGCTTTCTTT.

The chain has TRBV7-4 and TRBJ2-3; tentatively, D is TRBD2 (5 bases). The CDR3 contains 16 residues. Germline V gene lookup returns CDR1 SGHVT and CDR2 SQSDAQ. Trimming shortened V by 4 bases and J by 2 bases, and 16 bases separated the two germline ends. The CDR3 region is CASSSGRGPYTDTQYF. In DNA, the CDR3 is TGTGCCAGCAGCTCGGGGAGAGGACCCTACACAGATACGCAGTATTTT.

In this sample, this clone turned up a few times. The chain combines TRBV19 with TRBJ1-4; D might be TRBD1 (5 bases). Germline CDR1 and CDR2: LNHDA and SQIVND (reference sequence). V shed 4 bases and J shed 8 bases, with 14 bases lying between them. The CDR3 spans 14 residues. DNA of the CDR3: TGTGCCAGTAGTACCAGACAGACGGAGGAAAAACTGTTTTTT. This gives the protein CASSTRQTEEKLFF.

The rearrangement links TRBV28 to TRBJ2-5; the match to TRBD1 covers 8 bases. From germline, CDR1 is MDHEN and CDR2 SYDVKM. V dropped 3 bases and J dropped 2; count of bases not matched to a gene: 11. The length of the CDR3 is 17 residues. Written as DNA, the CDR3 is TGTGCCAGCAGTTTGGAGCTTCGGGACAGGATGCAAGAGACCCAGTACTTC. Protein product: CASSLELRDRMQETQYF.

The DNA of the CDR3 is TGTGCCAGCAGCCCGAAGTTGAGAGGGACAGGGACCTCCTACGAGCAGTACTTC. This translates into CASSPKLRGTGTSYEQYF. The chain combines TRBV7-2 with TRBJ2-5, with 9 bases matching TRBD1. The J call is doubtful: the DNA matches TRBJ2-7 better. The CDR3 has 18 amino acids. Germline V gene sequence: CDR1 SGHTA, CDR2 FQGNSA.

This chain connects TRBV7-2 to TRBJ2-7, with TRBD2 matching over 11 bases. The CDR3 runs 16 residues. Looked up from germline, CDR1 is SGHTA and CDR2 is FQGNSA. Trimming removed 3 bases from V and 1 base from J; junction bases left unmatched: 5. Written as DNA, the CDR3 is TGTGCCAGCAGCTTCTCCCTAGCGGGGGGATCCTACGAGCAGTACTTC. As protein: CASSFSLAGGSYEQYF.

This chain joins TRBV14 and TRBJ1-1; 10 positions agree with TRBD1. The trim removed 4 bases at V and 5 bases at J, leaving 16 bases unmatched. The CDR3 length is 18 residues. The germline CDR1 and CDR2 sequences are SGHDN and FVKESK. The CDR3 bases are TGTGCCAGCAGCCCGGGACAGGGGAGGGTCGGCCTTGTGACTGAAGCTTTCTTT. It translates to CASSPGQGRVGLVTEAFF.

The table lists this clone with a few counts. The chain links TRBV27 to TRBJ1-1; D perhaps matches TRBD1 (5 bases). The V gene lost 1 base and the J gene lost 2 bases, with 11 bases spanning the gap. The CDR3 has 15 residues. CDR1 and CDR2 from the germline V gene are MNHEY and SMNVEV (reference sequence). CDR3: CASSLYGRANTEAFF. CDR3 DNA sequence: TGTGCCAGCAGTTTATACGGCAGGGCTAACACTGAAGCTTTCTTT.

This rearrangement joins TRBV6-5 to TRBJ2-3, with D uncertain. CDR3 length: 15 amino acids. Trimming pared 2 bases from V and 5 bases from J, leaving 14 bases between. In germline, CDR1 is MNHEY, CDR2 SVGAGI. The CDR3 DNA sequence: TGTGCCAGCAGTTACGAGTGCTGTCTACGAGATACGCAGTATTTT. It specifies CASSYECCLRDTQYF.

This sequence joins TRBV25-1 and TRBJ2-2, with D maybe TRBD2 (6 bases). The germline V gene encodes CDR1 MGHDK and CDR2 SYGVNS. Deletions cut 5 bases from V and 1 base from J, with 14 bases between. CDR3 length: 16 residues. The CDR3 DNA is TGTGCCAGCAGTTATAAGGCGGGGCGGAACACCGGGGAGCTGTTTTTT. Its translation is CASSYKAGRNTGELFF. Based on the CDR3 plus reference TRBV25-1 and TRBJ2-2, the full variable domain is EADIYQTPRYLVIGTGKKITLECSQTMGHDKMYWYQQDPGMELHLIHYSYGVNSTEKGDLSSESTVSRIRTEHFPLTLESARPSHTSQYLCASSYKAGRNTGELFFGEGSRLTVL.

This clone showed up just a few times. The chain joins TRBV2 to TRBJ1-2; no definite D call. Trimming took 10 bases from V and 5 from J, leaving 20 bases between them. Germline lookup yields CDR1 SNHLY and CDR2 FYNNEI. The length of the CDR3 is 14 residues. CDR3 region: CAMKLGSAHYGYTF. Written as DNA, the CDR3 is TGTGCCATGAAACTCGGGTCAGCCCATTATGGCTACACCTTC. The full variable domain, with the rest looked up from reference TRBV2 and TRBJ1-2, is EPEVTQTPSHQVTQMGQEVILRCVPISNHLYFYWYRQILGQKVEFLVSFYNNEISEKSEIFDDQFSVERPDGSNFTLKIRSTKLEDSAMYFCAMKLGSAHYGYTFGSGTRLTVV.

The chain combines TRBV10-3 with TRBJ1-4; 8 bases match TRBD1. CDR1 ENHRY and CDR2 SYGVKD come from the germline V gene. V lost 0 bases, J lost 2 bases, and 14 bases stayed unmatched. The CDR3 has 20 amino acids. The CDR3 reads CAISESLAGGLMGTNEKLFF. In DNA, the CDR3 is TGTGCCATCAGTGAGTCGTTGGCAGGGGGCCTCATGGGGACTAATGAAAAACTGTTTTTT.

This clone was picked up a small number of times. The genes are TRBV7-3 and TRBJ1-1; the D gene is possibly TRBD1 (6 bases). The germline gives CDR1 SGHTA, CDR2 FQGTGA. The V gene lost 8 bases and the J gene lost 1 base, with 17 bases spanning the gap. The CDR3 loop spans 15 amino acids. The CDR3 loop is CASRLDYRENTEAFF. CDR3 DNA sequence: TGTGCCAGCCGCCTTGATTACAGGGAGAACACTGAAGCTTTCTTT.

This clone appeared a few times. The sample carries other DNA sequences with the same CDR3. The rearrangement links TRBV7-8 to TRBJ2-3; D is ambiguous. The germline V and J ends were trimmed by 3 bases and 0 bases, with 10 bases remaining between them. Germline V CDR1 and CDR2: SGHVS, FQNEAQ. This CDR3 has 15 amino acids. CDR3 nucleotide sequence: TGTGCCAGCAGCTTGGGCGCGAGCAGCACAGATACGCAGTATTTT. Translation gives CASSLGASSTDTQYF.

This clone was found once. The chain employs TRBV20-1 and TRBJ2-7; 8 bases map to TRBD2. Germline CDR1 is DFQATT and CDR2 is SNEGSKA (reference sequence). The V segment lost 6 bases and the J segment 7 bases; nucleotides outside the gene matches: 5. There are 11 residues in the CDR3. CDR3 sequence: CSAGRVGEQYF. The CDR3 DNA follows: TGCAGTGCCGGGAGGGTTGGGGAGCAGTACTTC.